Listed below are T cell receptor beta chains from one sample, sequenced in a study of blood T cell repertoires in COVID-19. The repertoire was sequenced with immunoSEQ multiplex PCR; TCRdb's copy has only in-frame clones and lacks some. The profile covers fewer than 90,000 clones, with 84% appearing a single time and about 10% taken by the ten largest. Material: peripheral blood. The origin of the receptors is a human donor in a cohort sampled during active COVID-19. The CDR3 runs from the conserved cysteine through the conserved F or W. The D gene is left open where the match is weak. Expanded clones get a size class; other rows say once, few or many, or leave the size out.

TRBV5-4	TRBJ2-7	hyperexpanded	-	TGTGCCAGCAGCCCGGGACTCTCCTACGAGCAGTACTTC	CASSPGLSYEQYF
TRBV15	TRBJ2-3	once	-	TGTGCCACCAGCAGAGATCGGCAGGGTAGCACAGATACGCAGTATTTT	CATSRDRQGSTDTQYF
TRBV7-3	TRBJ2-1	-	TRBD1	TGTGCCAGCAGCTTAACGGTGACAGGGTACAATGAGCAGTTCTTC	CASSLTVTGYNEQFF
TRBV7-9	TRBJ2-1	few	TRBD1	TGTGCCAGCAGCCTGACAGGGGCGTACGATGAGCAGTTCTTC	CASSLTGAYDEQFF
TRBV18	TRBJ1-2	once	TRBD1	TGTGCCAGCTCACCAGGCCAGGGGGGCTACTATGGCTACACCTTC	CASSPGQGGYYGYTF
TRBV20-1	TRBJ2-2	few	TRBD1	TGCAGTGCTAGTCCCTGGGACAGGTCCACCGGGGAGCTGTTTTTT	CSASPWDRSTGELFF
TRBV28	TRBJ2-7	-	TRBD1	TGTGCCAGCAGTTTACTGGGACAGGGAGACTACGAGCAGTACTTC	CASSLLGQGDYEQYF
TRBV29-1	TRBJ2-3	few	TRBD2	TGCAGCGTTGTGGCCGGGCCTAGCGGCCTCACAGATACGCAGTATTTT	CSVVAGPSGLTDTQYF
TRBV6-4	TRBJ2-6	-	TRBD1	TGTGCCAGCAGCCGGGACAGGGGTGTCTCTGGGGCCAACGTCCTGACTTTC	CASSRDRGVSGANVLTF
TRBV3-1/TRBV3-2	TRBJ2-3	-	TRBD2	TGTGCCAGCAGCCTCAGCGGGAGGGTGTCGGCAGATACGCAGTATTTT	CASSLSGRVSADTQYF
TRBV19	TRBJ2-6	-	TRBD2	TGTGCCAGTACCCCGCACGGGGGGAGCTCTGGGGCCAACGTCCTGACTTTC	CASTPHGGSSGANVLTF
TRBV19	TRBJ2-3	-	-	TGTGCCAGTAGTTCAAGTAGGGAGTACACAGATACGCAGTATTTT	CASSSSREYTDTQYF
TRBV5-1	TRBJ2-3	-	-	TGCGCCAGCAGCTTGGGGGCAGACCCTAGCACAGATACGCAGTATTTT	CASSLGADPSTDTQYF
TRBV6-5	TRBJ1-1	-	-	TGTGCCAGCGGGGGGGTTACTGAAGCTTTCTTT	CASGGVTEAFF
TRBV7-8	TRBJ2-7	-	-	TGTGCCAGCAGCTTATTGGGGCGGGGCGAGCAGTACTTC	CASSLLGRGEQYF
TRBV9	TRBJ2-3	-	-	TGTGCCAGCAGCGTAGGAGTGCGGTACACAGATACGCAGTATTTT	CASSVGVRYTDTQYF
TRBV19	TRBJ1-1	-	TRBD1	TGTGCCAGTAGTGCCCAGACAGGGGACACTGAAGCTTTCTTT	CASSAQTGDTEAFF
TRBV10-1	TRBJ1-5	-	-	TGCGCCAGCAGTGAGACAGGCGCTTATAGCAATCAGCCCCAGCATTTT	CASSETGAYSNQPQHF
TRBV27	TRBJ1-5	-	-	TGTGCCAGCCCCCGTTGGGCGCGATCTTACAATCAGCCCCAGCATTTT	CASPRWARSYNQPQHF
TRBV19	TRBJ1-2	-	-	TGTGCCAGTAAGCCCGTGACAGACGACTATGGCTACACCTTC	CASKPVTDDYGYTF
TRBV5-1	TRBJ1-4	-	TRBD1	TGCGCCAGCAGCGCAGGGACAGGGGTGGAAAAACTGTTTTTT	CASSAGTGVEKLFF
TRBV27	TRBJ1-2	-	-	TGTGCCAGCAGTGCCAGACAGGTAGCCTATGGCTACACCTTC	CASSARQVAYGYTF
TRBV19	TRBJ2-4	-	TRBD1	TGTGCCAGTAGTATGGGGGACAGGGACGCTAAGCCAGCCAAAAACATTCAGTACTTC	CASSMGDRDAKPAKNIQYF
TRBV11-2	TRBJ2-7	-	TRBD2	TGTGCCAGCAGTCCCGGGATGGCGGGAGGTGCCTACGAGCAGTACTTC	CASSPGMAGGAYEQYF
TRBV18	TRBJ1-2	-	TRBD1	TGTGCCAGCTCACCAGGGACAGTTAACTATGGCTACACCTTC	CASSPGTVNYGYTF
TRBV19	TRBJ1-1	-	-	TGTGCCAGTAGTATAAACATGAACACTGAAGCTTTCTTT	CASSINMNTEAFF
TRBV18	TRBJ2-6	-	TRBD2	TGTGCCAGCTCACCGGCACTAGCGGGGTCTGGGGCCAACGTCCTGACTTTC	CASSPALAGSGANVLTF
TRBV7-2	TRBJ2-7	few	TRBD2	TGTGCCAGCAGCTTAGCGGCTAGCGGGAGATCCGAGCAGTACTTC	CASSLAASGRSEQYF
TRBV5-1	TRBJ2-7	-	-	TGCGCCAGCAGCGAGGACAGTGGCATATACGAGCAGTACTTC	CASSEDSGIYEQYF
TRBV7-9	TRBJ1-1	-	-	TGTGCCAGCAGCTTAGACCCAGGGTTGCTGGCTGAAGCTTTCTTT	CASSLDPGLLAEAFF
TRBV28	TRBJ1-2	-	-	TGTGCCAGCAGTTTATCGCCAGAGGGCCCTGGCTACACCTTC	CASSLSPEGPGYTF
TRBV28	TRBJ1-2	-	-	TGTGCCAGCAGTATCGGGACCGCTGGGGGGTATGGCTACACCTTC	CASSIGTAGGYGYTF
TRBV23-1	TRBJ2-6	-	-	TGCGCCAGCAGTCAATCGCGGGAAGTAGGGCTGAGACCTGGGGCCAACGTCCTGACTTTC	CASSQSREVGLRPGANVLTF
TRBV12-5	TRBJ1-6	-	TRBD1	TGTGCTAGTGGTCCGGACAGGGATACTTCACCCCTCCACTTT	CASGPDRDTSPLHF
TRBV9	TRBJ1-4	-	-	TGTGCCAGCAGCGTAGGTGACAGTCGAAATGAAAAACTGTTTTTT	CASSVGDSRNEKLFF
TRBV4-2	TRBJ2-5	-	TRBD2	TGTGCCAGCAGCCAGGTTGGACTAGCGGGAGGTCAAGGGGGCCAAGAGACCCAGTACTTC	CASSQVGLAGGQGGQETQYF
TRBV10-3	TRBJ2-7	few	-	TGTGCCATCAGTACAGGCAACTCCTACGAGCAGTACTTC	CAISTGNSYEQYF
TRBV11-2	TRBJ2-7	-	-	TGTGCCAGCAGCTTTGTTGAGAACTACGAGCAGTACTTC	CASSFVENYEQYF
TRBV3-1/TRBV3-2	TRBJ2-7	-	-	TGTGCCAGCAGCCAAGTCCGGGATGGGGAGCAGTACTTC	CASSQVRDGEQYF
TRBV9	TRBJ1-5	-	-	TGTGCCAGCAGCGTAGACGGTTATAGCAATCAGCCCCAGCATTTT	CASSVDGYSNQPQHF
TRBV30	TRBJ1-1	once	-	TGTGCCTGGAGTGTAGGGGGAGGGGGTGAAGCTTTCTTT	CAWSVGGGGEAFF
TRBV2	TRBJ1-4	few	TRBD1	TGTGCCAGCACCCCGGACAGGGAGAATGAAAAACTGTTTTTT	CASTPDRENEKLFF
TRBV4-1	TRBJ1-6	few	-	TGCGCCAGCAGCCAAGATGCTTCGGGGGGTTCACCCCTCCACTTT	CASSQDASGGSPLHF
TRBV5-1	TRBJ2-6	-	TRBD2	TGCGCCAGCAGCCCTAGCGGGGAAGCTGGGGCCAACGTCCTGACTTTC	CASSPSGEAGANVLTF
TRBV27	TRBJ2-5	-	TRBD1	TGTGCCAGCAGGCCCTACAGGGGGCCTGAGGAGACCCAGTACTTC	CASRPYRGPEETQYF
TRBV28	TRBJ2-4	-	-	TGTGCCAGCAGTGGGGGACTAGCCAAAAACATTCAGTACTTC	CASSGGLAKNIQYF
TRBV23-1	TRBJ2-7	-	TRBD1	TGCGCCAGCAGTCCTATAACCGGGACAGGGGAATCCTACGAGCAGTACTTC	CASSPITGTGESYEQYF
TRBV28	TRBJ1-5	few	-	TGTGCCAGCAGTTCCCTCGGGGGAACGGGGGACCAGCCCCAGCATTTT	CASSSLGGTGDQPQHF
TRBV7-8	TRBJ2-3	-	TRBD2	TGTGCCAGCAGCCCAGCGGGGGCCTACACAGATACGCAGTATTTT	CASSPAGAYTDTQYF
TRBV4-1	TRBJ1-2	once	-	TGCGCCAGCAGCCAAGTCACAGGGCGTAAAGACTATGGCTACACCTTC	CASSQVTGRKDYGYTF
TRBV6-5	TRBJ2-7	once	-	TGTGCCAGCACGCAAAGGGGGGGCCACCACGAGCAGTACTTC	CASTQRGGHHEQYF
TRBV7-6	TRBJ2-6	-	-	TGTGCCAGCAGCCCTTGGGGGACAGGGGCCAACGTCCTGACTTTC	CASSPWGTGANVLTF
TRBV28	TRBJ1-5	-	-	TGTGCCAGCAGTTTATGGGCATCGGGGAGACAGGACGTAAGCAATCAGCCCCAGCATTTT	CASSLWASGRQDVSNQPQHF